This T cell receptor beta chain was sequenced in a study of shared clonotypes between healthy human individuals. The wider study: Every donor yielded three CD4 naive, three CD4 memory, two CD8 naive and one CD8 memory plate.

Germline CDR1 KGHSH, CDR2 LQKENI. V shed 2 bases and J shed 4 bases, with 11 bases lying between them. The CDR3 spans 15 residues. At deep level, the assay was performed. TCRdb keeps only in-frame clones here, not all; method: immunoSEQ multiplex PCR. The table records 780,000 or so clones, 72% of them present only once. All the donors were Caucasian adults who lived in Nashville, Tennessee. The chain carries TRBV18 and TRBJ2-2; possibly TRBD1 for D (5 bases). The sample consisted of memory CD4+ T cells sorted from blood. Subset indicated: CD45RA-negative fraction. This clonotype originated in a woman aged 25-40 years in good health. In DNA, the CDR3 is TGTGCCAGCTCACCAAGGGGCGGACCCACCGGGGAGCTGTTTTTT. Its translation: CASSPRGGPTGELFF.